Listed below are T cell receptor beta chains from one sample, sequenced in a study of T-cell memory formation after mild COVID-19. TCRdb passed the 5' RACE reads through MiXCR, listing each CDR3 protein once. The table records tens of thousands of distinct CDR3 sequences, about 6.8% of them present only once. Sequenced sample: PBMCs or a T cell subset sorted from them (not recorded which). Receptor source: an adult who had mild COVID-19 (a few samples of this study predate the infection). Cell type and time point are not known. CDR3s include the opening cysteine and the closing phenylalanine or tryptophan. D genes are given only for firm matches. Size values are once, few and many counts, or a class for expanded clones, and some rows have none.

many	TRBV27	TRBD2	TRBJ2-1	TGTGCCAGCAGTCGTTCCGGGACTAGTTCCTACAATGAGCAGTTCTTC	CASSRSGTSSYNEQFF
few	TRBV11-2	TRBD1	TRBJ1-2	TGTGCCAGCAGCTCCAGGGGGCCAACTAACTATGGCTACACCTTC	CASSSRGPTNYGYTF
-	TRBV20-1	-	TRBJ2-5	TGCAGTGCCCCGACAAGGTACCAAGAGACCCAGTACTTC	CSAPTRYQETQYF
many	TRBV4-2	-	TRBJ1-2	TGTGCCAGCAGCCATGACCAGGGGCCCTATGGCTACACCTTC	CASSHDQGPYGYTF
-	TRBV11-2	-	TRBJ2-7	TGTGCCAGCAGCTTAGATCGCCCGGGGACCTACGAGCAGTACTTC	CASSLDRPGTYEQYF
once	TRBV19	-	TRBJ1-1	TGTGCCAGTACCGCGACAGGTTACACTGAAGCTTTCTTT	CASTATGYTEAFF
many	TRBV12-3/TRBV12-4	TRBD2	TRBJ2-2	TGTGCCAGCAGCTATACTAGCGGGGGAAACACCGGGGAGCTGTTTTTT	CASSYTSGGNTGELFF
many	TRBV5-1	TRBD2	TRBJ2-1	TGCGCCAGCAGCTCGGGACTGCCGGGACTAGCGGATTACAATGAGCAGTTCTTC	CASSSGLPGLADYNEQFF
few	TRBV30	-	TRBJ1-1	TGTGCCTGGATTCGCCCCTCGCAAGCTTTCTTT	CAWIRPSQAFF
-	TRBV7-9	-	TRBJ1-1	TGTGCCAGCAGCTCCACGGGGCTGGTCGCTGAAGCTTTCTTT	CASSSTGLVAEAFF
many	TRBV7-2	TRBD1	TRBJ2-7	TGTGCCAGCAGCTTTTCCGGGACAGGGGGCCCCTACGAGCAGTACTTC	CASSFSGTGGPYEQYF
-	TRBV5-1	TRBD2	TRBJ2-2	TGCGCCAGCAGCTTGGCCGGTAGCGGGGTGCAAGGGGAGCTGTTTTTT	CASSLAGSGVQGELFF
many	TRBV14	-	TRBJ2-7	TGTGCCAGCAGCCAAGTGGGGCAGAGCTCCTACGAGCAGTACTTC	CASSQVGQSSYEQYF
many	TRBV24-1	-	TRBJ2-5	TGTGCCACCAGTGATCCGGGCAGACAAGAGACCCAGTACTTC	CATSDPGRQETQYF
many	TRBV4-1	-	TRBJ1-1	TGCGCCAGCAGCCAAACCAGGTCGAACACTGAAGCTTTCTTT	CASSQTRSNTEAFF
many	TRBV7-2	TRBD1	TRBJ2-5	TGTGCCAGCAGCTTACCCTCGGGGACAGGGTCCCGGGAGACCCAGTACTTC	CASSLPSGTGSRETQYF
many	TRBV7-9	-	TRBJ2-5	TGTGCCAGCAGCTTAGAGAGAGTGTTACAAGAGACCCAGTACTTC	CASSLERVLQETQYF
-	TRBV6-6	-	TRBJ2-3	TGTGCCAGCAGGCCCCCAGGGGCGGCCACAGATACGCAGTATTTT	CASRPPGAATDTQYF
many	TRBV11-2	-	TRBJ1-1	TGTGCCAGCAGCAGGAGGAAGCTCGCACAAACGAACACTGAAGCTTTCTTT	CASSRRKLAQTNTEAFF
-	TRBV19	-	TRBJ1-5	TGTGCCAGTAGTTCAACCCGCAGGGGAGCCAATCAGCCCCAGCATTTT	CASSSTRRGANQPQHF
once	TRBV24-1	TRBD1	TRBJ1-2	TGTGCCACCAGTGACCGCACAGGGGGCTCCTATGGCTACACCTTC	CATSDRTGGSYGYTF
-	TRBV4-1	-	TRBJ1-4	TGCGCCAGCAGCCAAGTTGTGGGGGGAGGGGAAAAACTGTTTTTT	CASSQVVGGGEKLFF
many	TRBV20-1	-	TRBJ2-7	TGCAGTGCTGAGGGGGCCAGGGAGGCAAGGAAGCAGTACTTC	CSAEGAREARKQYF
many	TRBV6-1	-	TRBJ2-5	TGTGCCAGCAGTATAGGGGATCCAGAGACCCAGTACTTC	CASSIGDPETQYF
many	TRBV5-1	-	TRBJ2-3	TGCGCCAGCAGCTTGTCCCTAGTGGGGAGCACAGATACGCAGTATTTT	CASSLSLVGSTDTQYF